These 8 T cell receptor beta chains were all obtained from the same sample, sequenced in a study of blood T cell repertoires in COVID-19. TCRdb keeps only in-frame clones here, not all; method: immunoSEQ multiplex PCR. The sample carries about 75,000 clones, around 90% recorded once. The sequencing sample was made of peripheral blood. These receptor sequences come from a human donor in a cohort sampled during active COVID-19.

The count of this clone is one. The chain links TRBV28 to TRBJ1-5; the D is unclear. CDR3 length: 16 amino acids. V shed 3 bases and J shed 1 base, with 13 bases lying between them. The germline V gene has CDR1 MDHEN and CDR2 SYDVKM. CDR3 amino acids: CASSFRLRASNQPQHF. As DNA, the CDR3 is TGTGCCAGCAGTTTCCGACTAAGAGCGAGCAATCAGCCCCAGCATTTT.

The genes are TRBV5-1 and TRBJ2-5; D may be TRBD1 (6 bases). In germline, CDR1 is SGHRS, CDR2 YFSETQ. Between the trimmed V and J ends, which lost 4 bases and 5 bases, there was a span of 21 bases. This CDR3 comprises 16 residues. In DNA form, the CDR3 reads TGCGCCAGCAGCCTGCGCGGTGGCAGGGGCTATGAGACCCAGTACTTC. Encoded protein: CASSLRGGRGYETQYF.

This chain connects TRBV19 to TRBJ2-7; 7 bases are shared with TRBD1. V was clipped by 4 bases and J by 1 base; unmatched bases: 10. The CDR3 sequence is 16 residues long. Germline CDR1 LNHDA, CDR2 SQIVND (reference sequence). DNA of the CDR3: TGTGCCAGTAGTAGATTGGTGGACAGGAGATCCTACGAGCAGTACTTC. This sequence encodes CASSRLVDRRSYEQYF.

The genes are TRBV4-1 and TRBJ2-7; 10 bases match TRBD2. The V gene's germline CDR1 is MGHRA and CDR2 YSYEKL. This CDR3 is 16 amino acids long. V was clipped by 0 bases and J by 9 bases; unmatched bases: 11. The CDR3 bases are TGCGCCAGCAGCCAAGATCAGGCTAGCGGGAGAGGCGGGCAGTACTTC. Its translation is CASSQDQASGRGGQYF.

The chain joins TRBV6-5 to TRBJ2-7; 7 bases match TRBD1. V gave up 4 bases and J gave up 0 bases; unmatched junction bases: 3. This CDR3 has 14 amino acids. The germline V gene encodes CDR1 MNHEY and CDR2 SVGAGI. The CDR3 DNA is TGTGCCAGCAGTTTCCGACAGGGCTCCTACGAGCAGTACTTC. Protein product: CASSFRQGSYEQYF.

The rearrangement joins TRBV5-1 to TRBJ2-7; maybe TRBD1 (6 bases). Germline V lookup: CDR1 SGHRS, CDR2 YFSETQ. V shed 0 bases and J shed 3 bases, with 7 bases lying between them. The CDR3 length is 13 residues. This chain's CDR3 is CASSLVQGYEQYF. As DNA, the CDR3 is TGCGCCAGCAGCTTGGTACAGGGCTACGAGCAGTACTTC.

The rearrangement joins TRBV19 to TRBJ1-2; 8 nucleotides line up with TRBD1. Trimming at V came to 8 bases and at J to 3 bases, leaving 8 bases not matched to a gene. CDR3 size: 14 residues. Germline lookup yields CDR1 LNHDA and CDR2 SQIVND (reference sequence). The CDR3, as DNA: TGTGCCAGTCTCTCGCAGGGGGCCGACTATGGCTACACCTTC. The encoded protein is CASLSQGADYGYTF.

The chain has TRBV11-2 and TRBJ2-1; 8 nucleotides line up with TRBD1. This CDR3 has 15 amino acids. Germline-derived CDR1 and CDR2 are SGHAT and FQNNGV. The V segment lost 5 bases and the J segment 5 bases; nucleotides outside the gene matches: 8. The CDR3 region is CASSLDRGSHNEQFF. CDR3 DNA: TGTGCCAGCAGCCTCGACAGGGGCTCTCACAATGAGCAGTTCTTC.